The present entry profiles one T cell receptor beta chain with its context. What it binds is not known. The data belong to a study of T cells expressing NK-cell markers. Study context: With respect to HCMV, most of the eight sequenced donors were seropositive, and one was seronegative.

TCRdb re-called the 5' RACE reads and gives one entry per CDR3 protein, without DNA. Across approximately 440,000 distinct CDR3 sequences, the top ten clones capture approximately 1.4% of the sample. General study results and limits: For a handful of donors, these clonotypes were likewise the leading ones in the CD3+CD56-NKG2C+ fraction. For six donors, the dominant NKG2C+ clonotypes made up 1.0-7.0% of their CD8+ T cells.

Germline CDR1 is MNHNY and CDR2 is SVGAGI (reference sequence). The CDR3 sequence is 15 residues long. This receptor was taken from a woman in her forties or fifties in good health. The V and J genes are TRBV6-6 and TRBJ2-1; there is no DNA to check the TCRdb D call of TRBD1. The sequencing sample was made of blood T cells: a sorted CD56 or NKG2C T cell subset, CD4+ or CD8+ T cells, or bulk PBMC T cells (not recorded which). CDR3 sequence: CASSPRRRQGDEQFF.